A selection of T cell receptor beta chains follows, all from one sample in a study of blood T cell repertoires in COVID-19. The protocol was immunoSEQ multiplex PCR, while the TCRdb copy is restricted to in-frame clones and leaves out a portion. The sample lists under 200,000 clones, around four fifths occurring once. The sequencing sample was made of PBMCs or T cells enriched from blood (not recorded which). The receptors shown here come from a woman aged 45-65 years who had recovered from COVID-19. Each CDR3 is given with its conserved first and last residue. Fields, in order: V gene, clone size, J gene, D gene, CDR3 protein, CDR3 DNA. D genes are given only for firm matches. A clone size is listed for some rows: how often the clone was seen (once, few, many), or a class if it is expanded.

TRBV28,-,TRBJ1-4,-,CASGSAATNEKLFF,TGTGCCAGCGGGAGCGCAGCAACTAATGAAAAACTGTTTTTT
TRBV29-1,-,TRBJ1-2,-,CSAAVVSGYTF,TGCAGCGCCGCAGTCGTTTCTGGCTACACCTTC
TRBV9,-,TRBJ1-5,-,CASIFSGEYQPQHF,TGTGCCAGCATCTTTAGTGGGGAGTATCAGCCCCAGCATTTT
TRBV12-3/TRBV12-4,-,TRBJ1-2,-,CASSLGGGGGYTF,TGTGCCAGCAGTTTGGGAGGAGGAGGGGGCTACACCTTC
TRBV7-9,-,TRBJ1-1,-,CASSLTTGNTEAFF,TGTGCCAGCAGCCTGACCACGGGGAACACTGAAGCTTTCTTT
TRBV20-1,few,TRBJ1-2,-,CSALGNGYTF,TGCAGTGCCCTGGGCAATGGCTACACCTTC
TRBV5-1,-,TRBJ2-1,-,CASSLEGQGYNEQFF,TGCGCCAGCAGCTTGGAGGGGCAGGGTTACAATGAGCAGTTCTTC
TRBV9,-,TRBJ1-2,-,CASSAPVGREDYGYTF,TGTGCCAGCAGCGCCCCGGTGGGCAGGGAGGACTATGGCTACACCTTC
TRBV15,-,TRBJ1-2,-,CATSTRQSGYTF,TGTGCCACCAGCACCCGACAAAGTGGCTACACCTTC
TRBV9,-,TRBJ2-5,-,CASSVDRLHRETQYF,TGTGCCAGCAGCGTAGATCGGTTGCACAGGGAGACCCAGTACTTC
TRBV5-4,-,TRBJ2-1,-,CASSLDHYNEQFF,TGTGCCAGCAGCTTGGATCACTACAATGAGCAGTTCTTC
TRBV4-2,-,TRBJ2-2,-,CASSPPPGQNTGELFF,TGTGCCAGCAGCCCCCCACCTGGGCAGAACACCGGGGAGCTGTTTTTT
TRBV19,-,TRBJ1-5,TRBD1,CASSQDREGQPQHF,TGTGCCAGTAGTCAGGACAGGGAGGGCCAGCCCCAGCATTTT
TRBV12-3/TRBV12-4,-,TRBJ1-1,-,CASIGYTEAFF,TGTGCCAGCATCGGGTACACTGAAGCTTTCTTT
TRBV24-1,once,TRBJ1-5,-,CATSEGTDQPQHF,TGTGCCACCAGTGAAGGAACAGATCAGCCCCAGCATTTT
TRBV6-2/TRBV6-3,-,TRBJ1-2,-,CASSPGVSARMGYTF,TGTGCCAGCAGCCCCGGGGTCTCAGCCAGGATGGGCTACACCTTC
TRBV6-2/TRBV6-3,-,TRBJ2-1,-,CASSPPGSYSYNEQFF,TGTGCCAGCAGCCCCCCTGGGAGCTACTCCTACAATGAGCAGTTCTTC
TRBV5-1,few,TRBJ1-1,TRBD1,CASSAQGARNTEAFF,TGCGCCAGCAGCGCCCAGGGGGCGCGGAACACTGAAGCTTTCTTT
TRBV6-4,many,TRBJ2-3,-,CASSVQGDTDTQYF,TGTGCCAGCAGTGTGCAGGGCGACACAGATACGCAGTATTTT
TRBV5-1,-,TRBJ1-3,TRBD1,CASSFQTGNSGNTIYF,TGCGCCAGCAGCTTCCAGACAGGGAACTCTGGAAACACCATATATTTT
TRBV23-1,many,TRBJ2-4,-,CASSLRGNRNIQYF,TGCGCCAGCAGTCTTCGAGGGAACCGAAACATTCAGTACTTC
TRBV9,-,TRBJ1-2,-,CASSGSWEQGNGYTF,TGTGCCAGCAGCGGTAGCTGGGAGCAGGGGAATGGCTACACCTTC
TRBV5-1,few,TRBJ1-1,TRBD1,CASSKGQGNTEAFF,TGCGCCAGCAGCAAGGGACAGGGGAACACTGAAGCTTTCTTT
TRBV7-6,once,TRBJ2-3,TRBD2,CASSLLAGSTDTQYF,TGTGCCAGCAGCCTGCTAGCGGGGAGCACAGATACGCAGTATTTT
TRBV6-6,-,TRBJ1-5,-,CASSSLYSNQPQHF,TGTGCCAGCAGTTCCCTATATAGCAATCAGCCCCAGCATTTT
TRBV19,-,TRBJ1-5,TRBD1,CASSPGTASNQPQHF,TGTGCCAGTAGCCCAGGGACAGCTAGCAATCAGCCCCAGCATTTT
TRBV4-1,-,TRBJ1-1,TRBD1,CASSPQGQGGRTEAFF,TGCGCCAGCAGCCCTCAGGGACAGGGAGGCCGGACTGAAGCTTTCTTT
TRBV5-1,few,TRBJ1-2,-,CASSLANTEGGYTF,TGCGCCAGCAGCTTGGCTAATACAGAAGGAGGCTACACCTTC
TRBV28,-,TRBJ1-2,TRBD1,CASSTGTAYGYTF,TGTGCCAGCAGCACCGGGACAGCCTATGGCTACACCTTC
TRBV11-1,-,TRBJ1-3,TRBD1,CASSPDRLDTIYF,TGTGCCAGCAGCCCGGACAGGCTGGACACCATATATTTT
TRBV5-1,-,TRBJ2-5,TRBD1,CASSRNGQGARETQYF,TGCGCCAGCAGCAGAAACGGACAGGGGGCGAGGGAGACCCAGTACTTC
TRBV6-2/TRBV6-3,-,TRBJ1-5,-,CASSYFQGPQPQHF,TGTGCCAGCAGTTACTTCCAGGGCCCTCAGCCCCAGCATTTT
TRBV25-1,-,TRBJ1-5,TRBD1,CASSEGTGSNQPQHF,TGTGCCAGCAGTGAAGGGACAGGGAGCAATCAGCCCCAGCATTTT
TRBV11-1,-,TRBJ2-5,-,CASRTGIHQETQYF,TGTGCCAGCCGCACGGGGATCCACCAAGAGACCCAGTACTTC
TRBV11-2,-,TRBJ1-4,-,CASSLRRGLPEKLFF,TGTGCCAGCAGCTTAAGGCGGGGGTTGCCAGAAAAACTGTTTTTT
TRBV30,-,TRBJ2-3,TRBD1,CAWSTWDRGPDTQYF,TGTGCCTGGAGTACGTGGGACAGGGGGCCAGATACGCAGTATTTT
TRBV6-5,-,TRBJ1-2,-,CASSYGRGDGYTF,TGTGCCAGCAGTTACGGCCGGGGGGATGGCTACACCTTC
TRBV6-5,-,TRBJ2-2,-,CASSYQGLNTGELFF,TGTGCCAGCAGTTACCAGGGTCTGAACACCGGGGAGCTGTTTTTT